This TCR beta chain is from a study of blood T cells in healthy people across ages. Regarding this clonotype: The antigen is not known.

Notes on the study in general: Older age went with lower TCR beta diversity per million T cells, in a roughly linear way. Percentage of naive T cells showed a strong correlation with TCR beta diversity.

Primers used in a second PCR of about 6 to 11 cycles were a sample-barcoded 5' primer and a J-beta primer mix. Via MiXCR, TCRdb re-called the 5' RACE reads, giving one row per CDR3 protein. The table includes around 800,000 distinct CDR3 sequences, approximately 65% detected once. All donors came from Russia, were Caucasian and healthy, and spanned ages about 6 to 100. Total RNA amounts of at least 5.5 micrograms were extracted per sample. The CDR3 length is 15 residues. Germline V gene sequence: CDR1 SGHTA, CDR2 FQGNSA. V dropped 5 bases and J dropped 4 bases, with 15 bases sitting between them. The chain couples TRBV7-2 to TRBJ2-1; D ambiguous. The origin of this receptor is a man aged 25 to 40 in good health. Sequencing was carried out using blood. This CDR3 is CASSALGNTYNEQFF. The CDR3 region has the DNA TGTGCCAGCAGCGCTCTGGGGAATACTTACAATGAGCAGTTCTTC.